This TCR beta chain was found in a study of beta chain features in type 1 diabetes. Study-level results: VDJ junctions in type 1 diabetes patients carried more deletions and fewer insertions. The study found moderately but significantly shorter TCRB CDR3s in all four CD4+ subsets of Type 1 diabetes patients. A potential influence of HLA type upon TCRB rearrangement remained unresolved herein.

TCRB transcripts that were expressed got sequenced, as all of the isolated RNA had been reverse transcribed. TCRdb's copy holds only in-frame clones and misses some; the assay was immunoSEQ multiplex PCR. The sample records more than 200,000 clones, around 15% being singletons. This clone showed up just a few times. Antigen: not known. Source material: naive CD4+ T cells from blood. The clonotype originates from a man younger than 40 with type 1 diabetes.

The CDR3: CSVEGAASSYNEQFF. The CDR3 DNA is TGCAGCGTTGAAGGAGCGGCAAGCTCCTACAATGAGCAGTTCTTC. V is TRBV29-1 and J is TRBJ2-1, with TRBD2 as a possible D gene (5 bases). The CDR3 loop spans 15 amino acids. CDR1 is SQVTM, CDR2 ANQGSEA, per germline. Trimming removed 1 base from V and 0 bases from J, with 10 bases in between.